The 22 T cell receptor beta chains given below trace back to one sample, sequenced in a study of blood T cell repertoires in COVID-19. Profiling relied on immunoSEQ multiplex PCR, and the TCRdb table lists in-frame clones only, not all of them. The sample has about 27,000 clones, 88% seen once; the top ten hold approximately 7.7%. Sequenced: peripheral blood. These receptors were obtained from a woman in her forties or fifties with active COVID-19.

The gene calls are TRBV3-1 (or the pseudogene TRBV3-2) and TRBJ1-6, with 9 bases fitting TRBD1. V lost 3 bases and J lost 4; bases outside the gene matches: 10. Germline-derived CDR1 and CDR2 are LGHDT and YNNKEL (reference sequence). The CDR3 sequence is 18 residues long. The CDR3 DNA follows: TGTGCCAGCAGCCAGACACACCCGGGACAGGGTTATAATTCACCCCTCCACTTT. This sequence encodes CASSQTHPGQGYNSPLHF.

This chain uses TRBV28 with TRBJ2-6; possible D gene TRBD1, 7 bases. The V gene's germline CDR1 is MDHEN and CDR2 SYDVKM. The CDR3 consists of 18 residues. Between the trimmed V and J ends, which lost 7 bases and 2 bases, there was a span of 21 bases. CDR3 sequence reads: CASNRRRVRGTGANVLTF. In DNA, the CDR3 is TGTGCCAGCAATCGGAGGAGGGTCAGGGGGACTGGGGCCAACGTCCTGACTTTC. Supplemented by reference TRBV28 and TRBJ2-6, the full variable domain reads DVKVTQSSRYLVKRTGEKVFLECVQDMDHENMFWYRQDPGLGLRLIYFSYDVKMKEKGDIPEGYSVSREKKERFSLILESASTNQTSMYLCASNRRRVRGTGANVLTFGAGSRLTVL.

The rearrangement uses TRBV7-9 and TRBJ1-2; possibly TRBD1 for D (6 bases). The CDR3 is 14 residues long. Germline assignment: CDR1 SEHNR and CDR2 FQNEAQ (reference sequence). Trimming stripped 2 bases from V and 6 bases from J, with 13 bases between. For the CDR3, the DNA is TGTGCCAGCAGCTTATCGAGGGGGTTGAATGGCTACACCTTC. Its protein is CASSLSRGLNGYTF.

The chain has TRBV30 and TRBJ2-3; tentatively, D is TRBD2 (5 bases). V lost 4 bases and J 6 bases, leaving 14 bases between the germline ends. Germline V gives CDR1 GTSNPN, CDR2 SVGIG (reference sequence). This CDR3 region has 13 residues. The CDR3 here is CAWTVGPGDTQYF. The CDR3 DNA sequence: TGTGCCTGGACGGTAGGGCCGGGGGATACGCAGTATTTT.

This rearrangement joins TRBV11-2 to TRBJ2-1; TRBD2 aligns across 13 bases. With V trimmed by 4 bases and J by 3 bases, 9 bases remained unmatched. Germline CDR1 reads SGHAT; CDR2 reads FQNNGV. This CDR3 contains 18 residues. The CDR3 DNA reads as TGTGCCAGCAGCTCCATCCAACTAGCGGGAGGGTTCTACAATGAGCAGTTCTTC. Translation gives CASSSIQLAGGFYNEQFF.

This clone was seen a handful of times. This chain joins TRBV27 and TRBJ2-3, with a possible D match to TRBD2 (5 bases). CDR3 length: 14 amino acids. Germline CDR1 and CDR2: MNHEY and SMNVEV (reference sequence). V was cut by 2 bases and J by 3 bases, with 9 bases left in between. CDR3 nucleotide sequence: TGTGCCAGCAGTTTAGGCCTAGCAACAGATACGCAGTATTTT. Translating gives CASSLGLATDTQYF.

This clone has just one count. Other nucleotide sequences from this sample produce the same CDR3. V usage is TRBV11-2 and J usage is TRBJ2-3, with D perhaps TRBD2 (6 bases). This CDR3 is built from 15 residues. Trimming pared 0 bases from V and 0 bases from J, leaving 7 bases between. Per the germline V gene, CDR1 is SGHAT and CDR2 is FQNNGV. The CDR3 sequence is CASSLEGGSTDTQYF. The CDR3, as DNA: TGTGCCAGCAGCTTAGAGGGGGGAAGCACAGATACGCAGTATTTT.

The chain has TRBV4-1 and TRBJ1-4; 9 bases fit TRBD1. This CDR3 comprises 14 residues. V dropped 6 bases and J dropped 4; count of bases not matched to a gene: 3. In germline, CDR1 is MGHRA, CDR2 YSYEKL. Here the CDR3 reads CASRTGGINEKLFF. The CDR3 DNA follows: TGCGCCAGCAGGACAGGGGGTATTAATGAAAAACTGTTTTTT.

This sequence joins TRBV9 and TRBJ2-5, with 8 bases fitting TRBD2. V was pared by 4 bases and J by 5 bases, with 4 bases of the junction left unmatched. Germline-derived CDR1 and CDR2 are SGDLS and YYNGEE. The CDR3 runs 13 residues. The CDR3 here is CASSSGRGETQYF. CDR3 DNA sequence: TGTGCCAGCAGCAGCGGGAGAGGGGAGACCCAGTACTTC.

The chain links TRBV30 to TRBJ2-7, with D possibly matching TRBD1 (6 bases). The germline gives CDR1 GTSNPN, CDR2 SVGIG (reference sequence). The CDR3 length is 14 residues. The germline V and J ends were trimmed by 4 bases and 6 bases, with 19 bases remaining between them. The chain's CDR3 is CAWKQGGLKGEQYF. The CDR3 DNA reads as TGTGCCTGGAAACAGGGCGGGTTAAAGGGCGAGCAGTACTTC.

This clone was seen a handful of times. The chain links TRBV19 to TRBJ1-1; a weak D match, TRBD1 (5 bases). Germline lookup yields CDR1 LNHDA and CDR2 SQIVND (reference sequence). Trimming took off 4 bases at V and 0 bases at J, with 18 bases between the two ends. The CDR3 covers 17 residues. CDR3: CASSTPGVGIMNTEAFF. The DNA of the CDR3 is TGTGCCAGTAGTACCCCGGGGGTCGGGATAATGAACACTGAAGCTTTCTTT.

This chain links TRBV9 with TRBJ2-5; D not certain. Germline V gene sequence: CDR1 SGDLS, CDR2 YYNGEE. This CDR3 is built from 15 residues. V was pared by 3 bases and J by 5 bases, with 17 bases between. CDR3 loop: CASSALPQRHETQYF. DNA for the CDR3: TGTGCCAGCAGCGCGCTCCCCCAAAGACATGAGACCCAGTACTTC.

CDR3 coding DNA: TGCGCCAGCAGCCAAGATCGGGGGGGAAACTATGGCTACACCTTC. Its protein product is CASSQDRGGNYGYTF. V is TRBV4-1 and J is TRBJ1-2; a weak D match, TRBD1 (5 bases). The CDR3 contains 15 residues. Deletions cut 0 bases from V and 2 bases from J, with 10 bases between. In germline, CDR1 is MGHRA, CDR2 YSYEKL.

CDR3 in amino acids: CASSLVHMGLAGDEQFF. For the CDR3, the DNA is TGTGCCAGCAGCTTGGTGCATATGGGACTAGCGGGAGACGAGCAGTTCTTC. This rearrangement joins TRBV5-4 to TRBJ2-1; 14 nucleotides align to TRBD2. V was pared by 0 bases and J by 10 bases, with 9 bases of the junction left unmatched. The CDR3 loop spans 17 amino acids. Germline-derived CDR1 and CDR2 are SGHNT and YYREEE (reference sequence).

This chain's CDR3 is CASSLGSSSYNEQFF. CDR3 bases: TGCGCCAGCAGCTTGGGGTCGAGCTCCTACAATGAGCAGTTCTTC. The chain is built from TRBV5-1 and TRBJ2-1; the D is unclear. The V and J ends lost 0 bases and 0 bases respectively, with 7 bases between them. CDR3 length equals 15 residues. Per the germline V gene, CDR1 is SGHRS and CDR2 is YFSETQ.

The rearrangement joins TRBV5-6 to TRBJ1-4; 8 bases agree with TRBD1. V shed 2 bases, J shed 8 bases, and the junction held 5 bases outside the gene matches. The germline V gene has CDR1 SGHDT and CDR2 YYEEEE. The CDR3 totals 14 residues. CDR3 sequence reads: CASSLQGVEEKLFF. CDR3 nucleotides: TGTGCCAGCAGCTTACAGGGGGTAGAGGAAAAACTGTTTTTT.

The V call is TRBV5-1, the J call TRBJ2-3, with 8 bases aligning to TRBD2. Germline V gene data show CDR1 as SGHRS and CDR2 as YFSETQ. The V gene end was trimmed by 3 bases and the J gene end by 2 bases; junction bases not matched to a gene: 5. The CDR3 is 15 amino acids. CDR3 bases: TGCGCCAGCAGCTCCCTCGGGGGGGACACAGATACGCAGTATTTT. This sequence encodes CASSSLGGDTDTQYF.

The V and J genes are TRBV30 and TRBJ1-6; D might be TRBD1 (6 bases). The CDR3 is 13 residues long. The germline V gene has CDR1 GTSNPN and CDR2 SVGIG (reference sequence). Between the trimmed V and J ends, which lost 8 bases and 0 bases, there was a span of 8 bases. CDR3 sequence (DNA): TGTGCCCGACAGGACTCCTATAATTCACCCCTCCACTTT. It specifies CARQDSYNSPLHF.

The rearrangement uses TRBV7-9 and TRBJ1-2; TRBD1 matches 9 bases. Per the germline V gene, CDR1 is SEHNR and CDR2 is FQNEAQ (reference sequence). The CDR3 has 13 residues. V gave up 1 base and J gave up 6 bases; unmatched junction bases: 0. CDR3 sequence (DNA): TGTGCCAGCAGCTTAGGACAGGGGGATGGCTACACCTTC. Residues: CASSLGQGDGYTF.

The genes are TRBV5-5 and TRBJ1-3, with D possibly matching TRBD1 (6 bases). Trimming stripped 3 bases from V and 0 bases from J, with 10 bases between. Germline CDR1 SGHKS, CDR2 YYEKEE (reference sequence). This CDR3 is 15 amino acids long. CDR3 coding DNA: TGTGCCAGCAGCTCGGACAGTTTCTCTGGAAACACCATATATTTT. Protein product: CASSSDSFSGNTIYF. The full variable domain, in which reference TRBV5-5 and TRBJ1-3 provide the parts outside the CDR3, is DAGVTQSPTHLIKTRGQQVTLRCSPISGHKSVSWYQQVLGQGPQFIFQYYEKEERGRGNFPDRFSARQFPNYSSELNVNALLLGDSALYLCASSSDSFSGNTIYFGEGSWLTVV.

CDR3 nucleotides: TGTGCCAGCAGCTTCCCCGGACAGGGGGCAGGTCAGCCCCAGCATTTT. It specifies CASSFPGQGAGQPQHF. The rearrangement links TRBV11-3 to TRBJ1-5; 11 nucleotides align to TRBD1. This CDR3 is 16 amino acids long. The germline CDR1 and CDR2 sequences are SGHNT and YENEEA. The V and J ends lost 3 bases and 6 bases, in that order; junction bases with no gene match: 7.

The rearrangement links TRBV5-5 to TRBJ2-3, with 7 bases matching TRBD2. Germline CDR1 and CDR2: SGHKS and YYEKEE (reference sequence). The CDR3 is made up of 18 amino acids. V lost 2 bases and J lost 0; bases outside the gene matches: 12. CDR3 loop: CASSLGPPSGTSTDTQYF. The CDR3 nucleotides are TGTGCCAGCAGCTTAGGCCCGCCTAGCGGAACAAGCACAGATACGCAGTATTTT.